This TCR beta chain was captured by sequencing in a study of blood T cells in healthy people across ages. From germline, CDR1 is MDHEN and CDR2 SYDVKM. The CDR3 has 16 residues. The V gene lost 5 bases and the J gene lost 12 bases, with 23 bases spanning the gap. The sample holds many counts of this clonotype. Alongside a J-beta primer mix, a sample-barcoded 5' primer served in a second PCR lasting roughly 7 to 11 cycles. TCRdb reprocessed the 5' RACE reads with MiXCR, giving one entry per CDR3 protein. This table has 1.5 million to 2 million distinct CDR3 sequences, 28% appearing once. The receptor was isolated from a woman aged 30 to 39 in good health. This chain connects TRBV28 to TRBJ2-6; tentatively, D is TRBD1 (7 bases). Sequenced material: blood. The CDR3 spells CASSLGGRTGSFVLTF. The CDR3 region has the DNA TGTGCCAGCAGTCTAGGGGGGAGGACAGGTAGTTTCGTCCTGACTTTC.